This T cell receptor beta chain was sequenced during a study of blood T cell repertoires in COVID-19. Assay: immunoSEQ multiplex PCR; the TCRdb copy retains only in-frame clones and omits some. The sample consists of some 93,000 clones, around 75% of them appearing once. Trimming removed 6 bases from V and 6 bases from J, with 14 bases in between. Germline values: CDR1 SGHAT, CDR2 FQNNGV. This CDR3 is built from 13 residues. The rearrangement uses TRBV11-2 and TRBJ1-1; tentatively, D is TRBD1 (6 bases). The TCR was taken from a human donor in a cohort sampled during active COVID-19. Sequenced input: peripheral blood. DNA of the CDR3: TGTGCCAGCAGACTAACAGGGTTAGCTGAAGCTTTCTTT. It yields the protein CASRLTGLAEAFF. Looking up the rest from reference TRBV11-2 and TRBJ1-1 gives the full variable domain: EAGVAQSPRYKIIEKRQSVAFWCNPISGHATLYWYQQILGQGPKLLIQFQNNGVVDDSQLPKDRFSAERLKGVDSTLKIQPAKLEDSAVYLCASRLTGLAEAFFGQGTRLTVV.